These 25 T cell receptor beta chains came from one sample sequenced in a study of blood T cell repertoires in COVID-19. Repertoires were generated with immunoSEQ multiplex PCR, while TCRdb's copy carries only in-frame clones and drops some. The table lists 150,000 or so clones, over 75% of them singletons. Sequences were obtained from peripheral blood. These receptors originate from a woman in her sixties or seventies with COVID-19, enrolled during active disease.

The genes are TRBV4-2 and TRBJ2-7; TRBD1 matches 7 bases. The CDR3 is made up of 14 amino acids. The germline V gene has CDR1 LGHNA and CDR2 YNFKEQ. Germline trimming cut 1 base from V and 3 bases from J; bases unmatched to any gene: 3. CDR3 coding DNA: TGTGCCAGCAGCCAAGGGGGACAGCGCTACGAGCAGTACTTC. The encoded protein is CASSQGGQRYEQYF.

This chain links TRBV10-3 with TRBJ1-6; D gene unclear. Per germline, CDR1 ENHRY and CDR2 SYGVKD. The CDR3 covers 13 residues. The germline V and J ends were trimmed by 11 bases and 6 bases, with 14 bases remaining between them. CDR3: CAARERSNSPLHF. The CDR3 DNA follows: TGTGCCGCCCGGGAACGGAGTAATTCACCCCTCCACTTT.

This chain connects TRBV2 to TRBJ1-4, with D unclear. Trimming removed 5 bases from V and 0 bases from J, with 13 bases in between. The CDR3 runs 16 residues. Germline V gene data show CDR1 as SNHLY and CDR2 as FYNNEI. The CDR3 nucleotides are TGTGCCAGCAGTCCAGCCGCAGGAACAACTAATGAAAAACTGTTTTTT. Translated: CASSPAAGTTNEKLFF.

The sample holds one count of this clone. V is TRBV7-7 and J is TRBJ2-2; D unclear. Trimming left V 5 bases short and J 3 bases short, with 7 bases between. CDR1 SSHAT and CDR2 FNYEAQ come from the germline V gene (reference sequence). This CDR3 spans 13 amino acids. Written as DNA, the CDR3 is TGTGCCAGCAGCCACAGCCACACCGGGGAGCTGTTTTTT. It encodes CASSHSHTGELFF.

The genes are TRBV3-1 (or the pseudogene TRBV3-2) and TRBJ1-1; 8 bases are a match to TRBD1. This CDR3 has 19 residues. Germline CDR1 is LGHDT and CDR2 is YNNKEL (reference sequence). V trimming: 3 bases; J trimming: 0 bases; junction bases outside the gene matches: 15. CDR3 sequence: CASSHPRSDRARVNTEAFF. The CDR3 region has the DNA TGTGCCAGCAGCCACCCAAGATCGGACAGGGCGAGAGTGAACACTGAAGCTTTCTTT.

This chain uses TRBV27 with TRBJ2-3; D is possibly TRBD2 (7 bases). Germline lookup yields CDR1 MNHEY and CDR2 SMNVEV (reference sequence). V was cut by 5 bases and J by 5 bases, with 14 bases left in between. CDR3 length: 14 amino acids. The DNA of the CDR3 is TGTGCCAGCAGTCCGGCGGGGGCTAAAGATACGCAGTATTTT. Protein: CASSPAGAKDTQYF.

This clone was seen once. This sequence joins TRBV29-1 and TRBJ2-3; 8 bases fit TRBD2. V shed 7 bases, J shed 3 bases, and the junction held 9 bases outside the gene matches. The CDR3 is 14 amino acids. Germline CDR1 and CDR2: SQVTM and ANQGSEA. The CDR3 here is CSARGGRWTDTQYF. The CDR3 DNA sequence: TGCAGCGCACGGGGGGGGCGGTGGACAGATACGCAGTATTTT.

The chain is built from TRBV5-4 and TRBJ2-3, with TRBD2 as a possible D gene (7 bases). CDR1 and CDR2 from the germline V gene are SGHNT and YYREEE (reference sequence). The CDR3 runs to 13 residues. The V end lost 10 bases, the J end lost 2 bases, and 14 bases lay between the germline ends. The CDR3 DNA sequence: TGTGCCCCGTCGGGGGGCCTCACAGATACGCAGTATTTT. This gives the protein CAPSGGLTDTQYF.

The chain uses TRBV7-9 and TRBJ1-1; D is unclear. The CDR3 has 14 amino acids. Between the trimmed V and J ends, which lost 5 bases and 7 bases, there was a span of 17 bases. Germline CDR1 and CDR2: SEHNR and FQNEAQ (reference sequence). CDR3 loop: CASSDPSNSDEAFF. CDR3 sequence (DNA): TGTGCCAGCAGCGACCCTTCCAACAGTGATGAAGCTTTCTTT.

The chain employs TRBV18 and TRBJ1-2; 8 positions match TRBD1. J gave up 4 bases and V 1 base, and 2 bases lay outside the gene matches. Germline V gene data show CDR1 as KGHSH and CDR2 as LQKENI. The CDR3 is made up of 14 amino acids. The CDR3 protein is CASSPLDRAYGYTF. In DNA, the CDR3 is TGTGCCAGCTCACCACTGGACAGGGCCTATGGCTACACCTTC.

On this clone: Other DNA variants within this sample encode the same CDR3. The rearrangement links TRBV7-2 to TRBJ1-5, with TRBD1 as a possible D gene (6 bases). V lost 1 base and J 3 bases, leaving 10 bases between the germline ends. CDR1 is SGHTA, CDR2 FQGNSA, per germline. This CDR3 region has 15 residues. As DNA, the CDR3 is TGTGCCAGCAGCTTAGTGGGGGGGCTCAATCAGCCCCAGCATTTT. The encoded protein is CASSLVGGLNQPQHF.

This rearrangement joins TRBV6-5 to TRBJ1-4; D is possibly TRBD1 (5 bases). The CDR3 runs 16 residues. Between the trimmed V and J ends, which lost 1 base and 5 bases, there was a span of 14 bases. Germline CDR1 and CDR2: MNHEY and SVGAGI. The CDR3: CASSYYDSTTNEKLFF. DNA of the CDR3: TGTGCCAGCAGTTACTACGACAGCACTACAAATGAAAAACTGTTTTTT.

The V call is TRBV23-1, the J call TRBJ2-3, with 7 positions matching TRBD1. Being an ORF, TRBV23-1 has a function that is uncertain. V was pared by 3 bases and J by 6 bases, with 6 bases of the junction left unmatched. There are 14 residues in the CDR3. The CDR3 coding sequence is TGCGCCAGCAGTCAGAAAGGGGGCGACGATACGCAGTATTTT. This translates into CASSQKGGDDTQYF.

The V and J genes are TRBV11-2 and TRBJ2-1; maybe TRBD1 (5 bases). The germline V and J ends were trimmed by 7 bases and 0 bases, with 22 bases remaining between them. This CDR3 has 18 residues. Per the germline V gene, CDR1 is SGHAT and CDR2 is FQNNGV. CDR3 region: CASTPSPLRTPSYNEQFF. CDR3 bases: TGTGCCAGCACCCCAAGTCCTCTCAGGACACCCTCCTACAATGAGCAGTTCTTC.

The chain joins TRBV19 to TRBJ2-1; the match to TRBD2 covers 7 bases. Germline CDR1 reads LNHDA; CDR2 reads SQIVND (reference sequence). The V segment lost 1 base and the J segment 9 bases; nucleotides outside the gene matches: 6. The length of the CDR3 is 14 residues. The CDR3 region has the DNA TGTGCCAGTAGTATAGCCGGGAGGTATAGTGAGCAGTTCTTC. This translates into CASSIAGRYSEQFF.

The genes are TRBV27 and TRBJ1-3; 7 nucleotides align to TRBD1. V dropped 5 bases and J dropped 1; count of bases not matched to a gene: 2. Germline CDR1 MNHEY, CDR2 SMNVEV (reference sequence). CDR3 length: 14 amino acids. CDR3 in amino acids: CASSATGSGNTIYF. The CDR3 coding sequence is TGTGCCAGCAGTGCGACAGGGTCTGGAAACACCATATATTTT.

A few counts support this clone. J is TRBJ2-7 and V is TRBV18, with a possible D match to TRBD1 (6 bases). The ends were cut back, 5 bases at V and 2 bases at J, with 13 bases in the middle. Germline V gene sequence: CDR1 KGHSH, CDR2 LQKENI. The CDR3 has 14 amino acids. The CDR3 sequence is CASSRTGTPYEQYF. CDR3 sequence (DNA): TGTGCCAGCTCAAGAACAGGGACCCCCTACGAGCAGTACTTC. The whole variable domain, remainder taken from reference TRBV18 and TRBJ2-7, is NAGVMQNPRHLVRRRGQEARLRCSPMKGHSHVYWYRQLPEEGLKFMVYLQKENIIDESGMPKERFSAEFPKEGPSILRIQQVVRGDSAAYFCASSRTGTPYEQYFGPGTRLTVT.

The V call is TRBV20-1, the J call TRBJ1-5; D is unclear. CDR3 length: 14 amino acids. V lost 3 bases, J lost 3 bases, and 12 bases lay in between. From germline, CDR1 is DFQATT and CDR2 SNEGSKA (reference sequence). This CDR3 is CSASWPGDNQPQHF. CDR3 coding DNA: TGCAGTGCTAGTTGGCCGGGAGACAATCAGCCCCAGCATTTT.

The V and J genes are TRBV19 and TRBJ2-1; 8 positions match TRBD2. CDR3 length: 15 amino acids. V was pared by 6 bases and J by 0 bases, with 4 bases of the junction left unmatched. The germline V gene encodes CDR1 LNHDA and CDR2 SQIVND (reference sequence). The CDR3 nucleotides read TGTGCCAGTAGGGTAGCGGGGACCTCCTACAATGAGCAGTTCTTC. It encodes CASRVAGTSYNEQFF.

The V gene is TRBV19, the J gene TRBJ1-2; D remains ambiguous. The CDR3 runs 12 residues. Germline assignment: CDR1 LNHDA and CDR2 SQIVND (reference sequence). V lost 5 bases, J lost 0 bases, and 4 bases lay in between. The CDR3 here is CASSQANYGYTF. The DNA of the CDR3 is TGTGCCAGTAGTCAGGCTAACTATGGCTACACCTTC.

The chain recombines TRBV24-1 with TRBJ2-1; 12 bases fit TRBD2. J gave up 5 bases and V 4 bases, and 5 bases lay outside the gene matches. From germline, CDR1 is KGHDR and CDR2 SFDVKD. This CDR3 has 16 amino acids. The DNA for the CDR3 is TGTGCCACCAGTGAGCCGACTAGCGGGGGCCACAATGAGCAGTTCTTC. It codes for CATSEPTSGGHNEQFF.

The rearrangement joins TRBV2 to TRBJ1-1, with 8 bases fitting TRBD1. The germline gives CDR1 SNHLY, CDR2 FYNNEI. The V and J ends lost 10 bases and 4 bases, in that order; junction bases with no gene match: 2. The CDR3 consists of 11 residues. DNA for the CDR3: TGTGCCACCAGGGGGCGCACTGAAGCTTTCTTT. This gives the protein CATRGRTEAFF.

The chain couples TRBV4-3 to TRBJ1-1, with D perhaps TRBD1 (5 bases). V was clipped by 6 bases and J by 3 bases, with 17 bases between them. Germline values: CDR1 LGHNA, CDR2 YSLEER. The CDR3 consists of 15 residues. The CDR3 DNA reads as TGCGCCAGCAGTCTCAGAACCTTAGGGGACACTGAAGCTTTCTTT. This gives the protein CASSLRTLGDTEAFF.

This chain links TRBV7-2 with TRBJ2-1; D is possibly TRBD2 (5 bases). Germline V gene sequence: CDR1 SGHTA, CDR2 FQGNSA. This CDR3 has 13 residues. V gave up 0 bases and J gave up 10 bases, with 10 bases separating them. In nucleotides, the CDR3 is TGTGCCAGCAGCTTAGCGCTAGCATGGGAGCAGTTCTTC. It is translated as CASSLALAWEQFF.

The V gene is TRBV18, the J gene TRBJ2-2; no clear D gene. This CDR3 is built from 15 residues. Trimming removed 3 bases from V and 2 bases from J, with 10 bases in between. Per the germline V gene, CDR1 is KGHSH and CDR2 is LQKENI. CDR3 region: CASSPIASNTGELFF. Here the CDR3 DNA reads TGTGCCAGCTCACCTATAGCTTCAAACACCGGGGAGCTGTTTTTT.